This record looks at one T cell receptor (beta chain) sequence and its context. Its cognate antigen has yet to be identified. One base away there is no much larger clone; base qualities are not given. The data stem from a study of shared clonotypes between healthy human individuals (dated by TCRdb to 2020 to 2022). Background for the entire study: The cohort comprised a couple of women and a few men aged 18 to 49 years. Per donor, three plates each were used for CD4 naive and CD4 memory, two for CD8 naive, and one for CD8 memory. Blood TCR repertoires of a handful of healthy adults were deeply sequenced to estimate repertoire size and the extent of clonotype sharing between individuals. To increase sequencing depth and limit assay-specific biases, TCR repertoire library preparation and sequencing were carried out by different laboratories using diverse techniques. Each donor's leukapheresis produced roughly between roughly 0.94 and 9.5 billion PBMCs.

Study-level results and caveats: Incomplete sequencing was indicated by rarefaction of sorted-subset datasets, despite the large sequencing depth. Sampling was limited to blood, and TCR repertoires in tissue likely differ from TCR repertoires in blood. Compared with non-shared clonotypes, the clonotypes found in all four sorted-subset donors had higher generation probabilities. Pairwise subsampling led to the expectation that sequencing depth would affect the degree of clonotype sharing among donors. Sharing across a few donors was observed for roughly 5.4% of naive CD4, less than 4% of naive CD8, 2% to 2.5% of memory CD4, and roughly 0.4% of memory CD8 clonotypes. The genetic and exposure-history diversity represented was limited by the small number of donors. Naive subsets generally had larger estimated clonotype richness than memory subsets.

From its cysteine to its phenylalanine, the CDR3 spans 14 amino acids. Of all the DNA, just the CDR3 is kept, 42 bases in frame from base 1. The germline V gene provides CDR1 SGDLS and CDR2 YYNGEE. A distance of 12 bases separates the germline ends of V and J, which lose 3 bases and 4 bases respectively. TCR CDR3 regions were amplified from genomic DNA by multiplex PCR using the deep immunoSEQ assay. Extracted genomic DNA from each cell subset was distributed evenly across all wells of several immunoSEQ 96-well plates, and each plate was treated as a replicate. For sorted subsets, each replicate PCR was loaded with about 200 ng genomic DNA, equivalent to about 30,000 T cell genomes. The purified libraries were quantified using a Qubit 3.0 fluorometer, sized with a Bioanalyzer 2100, and then quantified again using the KAPA Library Quantification kit. Every immunoSEQ 96-well plate was sequenced on a separate single-read 150-cycle Illumina NextSeq 550 flow cell. The authors processed their data as follows. Because only junctional sequences without quality scores were contained in the immunoSEQ output, filtering matching that applied to full-length reads could not be performed. To assign V/J genes and CDR3, sequences were annotated using PyIR, a Python wrapper for IgBLAST v1.9, with IMGT germline references. Reads were removed for weak V/J assignments (E-value above 1e-6), missing CDR3, stop codons, out-of-frame junctions, or ambiguous translated residues. V3J clonotypes were defined as sequences sharing the same inferred V gene, J gene, and CDR3 amino acid sequence. Percentage overlap between repertoires was computed as shared unique clonotypes divided by the size of the smaller repertoire. RTK rarefaction, the Chao1 estimator, and Recon v2.1 estimates of unobserved clonotypes were used to assess repertoire richness. Generation probabilities for all TCRbeta clonotypes obtained by the gDNA method from four donors were computed using OLGA. TCRdb re-hosts the immuneACCESS table, in-frame sequences only. Its copies lack some clones; in the studies checked, an unresolved V gene accounts for under half of them, and the cause for the rest is not known. The V and J calls and clone size were taken over from that table, and D and trimming were inferred from the DNA. This sample has over 1.5 million clones in its table, and approximately 98% of those were observed once. The biggest ten clones account for 0.4% to 0.55% of the sample.

The donors were healthy, HIV-negative adults with no recently reported acute infections or vaccinations. Only Caucasian adults living in Nashville, Tennessee, USA were represented among the donors. CD4+ T cells were enriched by magnetic negative selection; naive cells were then positively selected on CD45RA, and the negative fraction formed the memory subset. Blood was collected by leukapheresis, and PBMCs were isolated by Ficoll-Histopaque density gradient centrifugation and then cryopreserved in liquid nitrogen vapor phase. Purity and quantity of every magnetically sorted T cell population were checked by analytical flow cytometry. Genomic DNA was isolated from every sorted fraction and measured by UV absorbance on a Nanodrop 2000c.

This chain is built from TRBV9 and TRBJ2-3, with TRBD2 tentatively as D gene (5 bases match). The sample consisted of naive CD4+ T cells sorted from blood. What the cell subset or site label conveys for this sample: CD45RA+ positively selected. This receptor was taken from a young man in good health. The CDR3 in this case is CASSARDLSDTQYF. The sequenced DNA: TGTGCCAGCAGCGCGAGGGATCTGTCAGATACGCAGTATTTT.